One and the same sample provided the 23 T cell receptor beta chains below, sequenced in a study of T cells in Graves' hyperthyroidism and ophthalmopathy. The source material, RNA transcripts, was used to amplify TCR beta CDR3 regions. HTBI primers drove first-round RT-PCR of the TCR CDR3. TCRdb passed the multiplex PCR reads through MiXCR, listing each CDR3 protein once. The sample yields roughly 500,000 distinct CDR3 sequences, 40% to 55% seen once. The sample consisted of peripheral blood or thyroid tissue (not recorded which). The receptors were sampled from an adult woman with Graves' disease, either hyperthyroidism or ophthalmopathy (not recorded which).

This clonotype was recorded only once. Here the CDR3 reads CAIGSMTGQQETQYF. CDR3 DNA: TGTGCCATCGGGAGCATGACAGGGCAGCAAGAGACCCAGTACTTC. The rearrangement uses TRBV10-3 and TRBJ2-5; TRBD1 matches at 7 bases. The germline V gene encodes CDR1 ENHRY and CDR2 SYGVKD. After removal of 8 bases from V and 2 bases from J, the junction contained 11 bases not matched to a gene. The CDR3 length is 15 residues.

The rearrangement links TRBV2 to TRBJ2-6; D ambiguous. V was cut by 0 bases and J by 3 bases, with 12 bases left in between. Germline CDR1 reads SNHLY; CDR2 reads FYNNEI. The CDR3 is made up of 17 amino acids. The CDR3 DNA reads as TGTGCCAGCAGTGAAGCGCGCGCAGTCTATGGGGCCAACGTCCTGACTTTC. Residues: CASSEARAVYGANVLTF.

The chain links TRBV10-3 to TRBJ1-2, with a weak D call TRBD1 (6 bases). V was pared by 11 bases and J by 4 bases, with 17 bases between. This CDR3 spans 13 amino acids. In germline, CDR1 is ENHRY, CDR2 SYGVKD. CDR3 bases: TGTGCCGTGTGGGGGGACACCGTCTATGGCTACACCTTC. This translates into CAVWGDTVYGYTF.

This clonotype occurred a few times. At one end the junction does not follow the germline gene, possibly because of a read error. The J gene is TRBJ2-7, the V gene TRBV5-4; unclear D gene. Germline V gene lookup returns CDR1 SGHNT and CDR2 YYREEE (reference sequence). CDR3 size: 10 residues. CDR3 sequence: CASSYVAPHF. DNA for the CDR3: TGTGCCAGCAGCTATGTCGCGCCCCATTTC.

This clonotype was seen a few times. This chain joins TRBV4-1 and TRBJ1-4; the D gene is possibly TRBD1 (6 bases). Germline lookup yields CDR1 MGHRA and CDR2 YSYEKL. Trimming took 4 bases from V and 5 from J, leaving 14 bases between them. The CDR3 extends over 15 amino acids. The CDR3 DNA follows: TGCGCCAGCAGCCTGGGACACGTTGAAAATGAAAAACTGTTTTTT. Translated: CASSLGHVENEKLFF.

This clonotype was detected a few times. The chain is built from TRBV19 and TRBJ1-1; TRBD1 is a possible D gene (5 bases). The CDR3 is 15 amino acids. V dropped 3 bases and J dropped 1 base, with 12 bases sitting between them. Germline lookup yields CDR1 LNHDA and CDR2 SQIVND (reference sequence). CDR3 sequence reads: CASSIPAGWNTEAFF. DNA of the CDR3: TGTGCCAGTAGTATCCCGGCAGGGTGGAACACTGAAGCTTTCTTT.

This clonotype was detected ten times or more. The DNA for the CDR3 is TGCGCCAGCAGCTTGGCCTCCCTGTCGATATACGAGCAGTACTTC. It encodes CASSLASLSIYEQYF. This chain uses TRBV5-1 with TRBJ2-7, with D unclear. CDR3 size: 15 residues. Germline lookup yields CDR1 SGHRS and CDR2 YFSETQ. V shed 0 bases and J shed 4 bases, with 14 bases lying between them.

The chain carries TRBV2 and TRBJ1-5; 7 bases are a match to TRBD1. The germline CDR1 and CDR2 sequences are SNHLY and FYNNEI. V lost 4 bases, J lost 3 bases, and 6 bases stayed unmatched. CDR3 length equals 15 residues. Written as DNA, the CDR3 is TGTGCCAGCAGTGGACAGGGACCAACCAATCAGCCCCAGCATTTT. The encoded protein is CASSGQGPTNQPQHF.

Details on this clonotype: This could be a read error, since a much larger clone is one nucleotide away. This chain connects TRBV29-1 to TRBJ2-6; no definite D call. This CDR3 is 11 amino acids long. Per the germline V gene, CDR1 is SQVTM and CDR2 is ANQGSEA. The CDR3 sequence: CSVEGDNVLTF. CDR3 nucleotides: TGCAGCGTTGAAGGGGACAACGTCCTGACTTTC. Together with reference TRBV29-1 and TRBJ2-6, the CDR3 gives the full variable domain: SAVISQKPSRDICQRGTSLTIQCQVDSQVTMMFWYRQQPGQSLTLIATANQGSEATYESGFVIDKFPISRPNLTFSTLTVSNMSPEDSSIYLCSVEGDNVLTFGAGSRLTVL.

The chain carries TRBV7-2 and TRBJ2-5, with D tentatively TRBD1 (6 bases). The germline V gene has CDR1 SGHTA and CDR2 FQGNSA. The CDR3 is made up of 13 amino acids. V lost 6 bases, J lost 5 bases, and 13 bases lay in between. This CDR3 reads CASRKGEPETQYF. CDR3 DNA: TGTGCCAGCAGAAAGGGGGAGCCGGAGACCCAGTACTTC.

The chain has TRBV11-2 and TRBJ2-5, with 14 bases fitting TRBD2. Trimming removed 5 bases from V and 7 bases from J; junction bases left unmatched: 6. CDR1 is SGHAT, CDR2 FQNNGV, per germline. The CDR3 sequence is 15 residues long. Written as DNA, the CDR3 is TGTGCCAGCAGCATCGGGACTAGCGGGAGTGGGACCCAGTACTTC. Translating gives CASSIGTSGSGTQYF.

The chain recombines TRBV25-1 with TRBJ1-5; the match to TRBD1 covers 9 bases. Germline V CDR1 and CDR2: MGHDK, SYGVNS. The CDR3 runs to 16 residues. V shed 4 bases and J 1 base; nucleotides not matched to a gene: 5. The CDR3 reads CASSARQGGSNQPQHF. CDR3 sequence (DNA): TGTGCCAGCAGTGCTAGACAGGGGGGAAGCAATCAGCCCCAGCATTTT.

The chain combines TRBV25-1 with TRBJ2-7, with D maybe TRBD1 (5 bases). Germline V gives CDR1 MGHDK, CDR2 SYGVNS. The CDR3 sequence is 14 residues long. The V and J ends lost 1 base and 4 bases respectively, with 11 bases between them. CDR3 nucleotides: TGTGCCAGCAGTGAATCCCCAGGGTCGTACGAGCAGTACTTC. Translation: CASSESPGSYEQYF.

This clonotype was seen many times. CDR3 sequence reads: CSADRGGSNQPQHF. DNA of the CDR3: TGCAGTGCTGACAGGGGAGGCAGCAATCAGCCCCAGCATTTT. The rearrangement links TRBV20-1 to TRBJ1-5; 8 nucleotides line up with TRBD1. CDR1 is DFQATT and CDR2 is SNEGSKA in the germline V gene (reference sequence). This CDR3 has 14 residues. V was pared by 5 bases and J by 1 base, with 4 bases of the junction left unmatched.

As DNA, the CDR3 is TGTGCCAGCAGTCGACAGGGAGCTGGGGCCAACGTCCTGACTTTC. Translated, it gives CASSRQGAGANVLTF. The chain joins TRBV6-5 to TRBJ2-6, with 7 nucleotides matching TRBD1. This CDR3 region has 15 residues. Germline V gives CDR1 MNHEY, CDR2 SVGAGI. J lost 2 bases, V lost 5 bases, and 3 bases had no gene match.

This clonotype was picked up many times. The chain couples TRBV3-1 to TRBJ2-5; D tentatively fits TRBD1 or TRBD2 (5 bases each). The germline V and J ends were trimmed by 4 bases and 1 base, with 10 bases remaining between them. CDR1 and CDR2 from the germline V gene are LGHDT and YNNKEL (reference sequence). The CDR3 totals 14 residues. Here the CDR3 reads CASSPWDRQETQYF. In DNA, the CDR3 is TGTGCCAGCAGCCCCTGGGACCGCCAAGAGACCCAGTACTTC.

This clonotype was observed many times. This chain joins TRBV5-1 and TRBJ1-1; unclear D gene. The germline V and J ends were trimmed by 0 bases and 3 bases, with 9 bases remaining between them. Germline V gives CDR1 SGHRS, CDR2 YFSETQ. The CDR3 extends over 14 amino acids. CDR3 amino acids: CASSLASEYTEAFF. CDR3 in DNA: TGCGCCAGCAGCTTGGCCTCGGAATACACTGAAGCTTTCTTT.

The chain employs TRBV7-8 and TRBJ2-2; D not resolved. CDR1 is SGHVS, CDR2 FQNEAQ, per germline. Trimming left V 4 bases short and J 4 bases short, with 13 bases between. There are 15 residues in the CDR3. CDR3: CASSWEGLVTGELFF. CDR3 DNA sequence: TGTGCCAGCAGCTGGGAAGGGTTGGTCACCGGGGAGCTGTTTTTT.

The sample holds a few counts of this clonotype. The rearrangement joins TRBV28 to TRBJ2-5; possibly TRBD1 for D (5 bases). V dropped 6 bases and J dropped 3 bases, with 14 bases sitting between them. The CDR3 runs to 14 residues. Germline V lookup: CDR1 MDHEN, CDR2 SYDVKM. CDR3 residues: CASSSAATEETQYF. CDR3 in DNA: TGTGCCAGCAGCTCTGCCGCGACAGAAGAGACCCAGTACTTC.

To note about this clonotype: Compared with germline, one end of the junction differs, possibly owing to a read error. The genes are TRBV10-2 and TRBJ1-6, with a possible D match to TRBD1 (6 bases). CDR1 is WSHSY, CDR2 SAAADI, per germline. This CDR3 is built from 16 residues. The CDR3 spells CASRGQSSSYNSPLHF. The CDR3 DNA reads as TGTGCCAGCAGAGGACAGTCGAGCTCCTATAATTCACCCCTCCACTTT.

The V and J genes are TRBV29-1 and TRBJ1-5, with TRBD1 matching 8 bases. The CDR3 is 15 amino acids. Trimming at V came to 6 bases and at J to 2 bases, leaving 9 bases not matched to a gene. Per the germline V gene, CDR1 is SQVTM and CDR2 is ANQGSEA. CDR3 residues: CSVATRGRGNQPQHF. CDR3 in DNA: TGCAGCGTCGCCACCAGGGGGCGAGGCAATCAGCCCCAGCATTTT.

In DNA form, the CDR3 reads TGCACCGCCCGGGGGATGAACACTGAAGCTTTCTTT. This encodes CTARGMNTEAFF. V usage is TRBV20-1 and J usage is TRBJ1-1; perhaps TRBD1 as D (5 bases). CDR3 length: 12 amino acids. CDR1 is DFQATT, CDR2 SNEGSKA, per germline (reference sequence).

In this sample, this clonotype turned up many times. V gene TRBV15 combines with J gene TRBJ1-5; perhaps TRBD1 as D (5 bases). The CDR3 runs 12 residues. Trimming left V 5 bases short and J 5 bases short, with 7 bases between. Germline CDR1 and CDR2: LNHNV and YYDKDF (reference sequence). The CDR3 DNA follows: TGTGCCACCAGCCTACAGGATCAGCCCCAGCATTTT. It codes for CATSLQDQPQHF.